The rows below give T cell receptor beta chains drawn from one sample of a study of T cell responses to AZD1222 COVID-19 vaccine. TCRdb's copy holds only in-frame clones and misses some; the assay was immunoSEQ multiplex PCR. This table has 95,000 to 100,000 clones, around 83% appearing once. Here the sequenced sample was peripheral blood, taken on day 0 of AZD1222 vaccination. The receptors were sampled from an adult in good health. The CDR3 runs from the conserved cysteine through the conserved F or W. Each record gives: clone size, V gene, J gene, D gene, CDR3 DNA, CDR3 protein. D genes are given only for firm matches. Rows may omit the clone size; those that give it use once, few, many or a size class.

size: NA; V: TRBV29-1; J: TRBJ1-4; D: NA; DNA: TGCAGCGGATCATTGGGATCGGAAAAACTGTTTTTT; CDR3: CSGSLGSEKLFF
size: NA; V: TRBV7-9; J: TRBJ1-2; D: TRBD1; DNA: TGTGCCAGCAGCTTAGAGGGGGCGGGTGGCTACACCTTC; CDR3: CASSLEGAGGYTF
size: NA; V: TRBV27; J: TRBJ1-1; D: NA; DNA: TGTGCCAGCAGTTTATCGCGGGGGGCATTGGGCACTGAAGCTTTCTTT; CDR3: CASSLSRGALGTEAFF
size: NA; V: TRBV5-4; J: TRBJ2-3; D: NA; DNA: TGTGCCAGCAGCTTTACGTTACAGGGCACAGATACGCAGTATTTT; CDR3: CASSFTLQGTDTQYF
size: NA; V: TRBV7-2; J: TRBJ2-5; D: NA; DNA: TGTGCCAGCAGCCTACAGGTCTTCGAGACCCAGTACTTC; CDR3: CASSLQVFETQYF
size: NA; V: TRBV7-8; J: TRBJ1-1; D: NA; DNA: TGTGCCAGCAGCTTAGCCGGGGGAAATACTGAAGCTTTCTTT; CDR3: CASSLAGGNTEAFF
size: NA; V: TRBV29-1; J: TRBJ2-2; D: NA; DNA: TGCAGCGTTGCCTCGGGGATGATCGGCACCGGGGAGCTGTTTTTT; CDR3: CSVASGMIGTGELFF
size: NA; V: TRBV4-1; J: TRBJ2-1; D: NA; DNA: TGCGCCAGCAGCCAAGACAGGCAGGGGTGGCAGTTCTTC; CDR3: CASSQDRQGWQFF
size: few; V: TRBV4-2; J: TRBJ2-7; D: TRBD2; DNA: TGTGCCAGCAGCCAAGATGATGGCGGGAGTCACTACGAGCAGTACTTC; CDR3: CASSQDDGGSHYEQYF
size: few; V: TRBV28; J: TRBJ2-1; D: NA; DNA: TGTGCCAGCAGTTCGGACTACGTCGGCCCGGTTGTCAATGAGCAGTTCTTC; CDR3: CASSSDYVGPVVNEQFF
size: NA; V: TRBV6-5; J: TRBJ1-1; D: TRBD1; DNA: TGTGCCAGCAGTCCCCAGGGGGTGACTGAAGCTTTCTTT; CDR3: CASSPQGVTEAFF
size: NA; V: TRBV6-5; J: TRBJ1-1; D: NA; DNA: TGTGCCAGCGTTAAAAGGTCGGACGATGAAGCTTTCTTT; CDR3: CASVKRSDDEAFF
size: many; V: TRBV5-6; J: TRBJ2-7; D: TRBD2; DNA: TGTGCCAGCAGCTCGGGACTAGCGCTCCTCTACGAGCAGTACTTC; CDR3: CASSSGLALLYEQYF
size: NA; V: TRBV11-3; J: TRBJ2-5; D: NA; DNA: TGTGCCAGCAGCTTAGCGGGAGAGACCCAGTACTTC; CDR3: CASSLAGETQYF
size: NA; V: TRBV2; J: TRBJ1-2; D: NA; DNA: TGTGCCAGCAGTGAAGCAGGGCAGGGCGGCTATGGCTACACCTTC; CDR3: CASSEAGQGGYGYTF
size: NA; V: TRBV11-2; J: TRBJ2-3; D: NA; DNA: TGTGCCAGCAGTCCCGAATGGGTGGGGACAGATACGCAGTATTTT; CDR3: CASSPEWVGTDTQYF
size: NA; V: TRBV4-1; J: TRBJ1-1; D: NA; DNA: TGCGCCAGCAGTCACGGGAGCCAGAACACTGAAGCTTTCTTT; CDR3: CASSHGSQNTEAFF
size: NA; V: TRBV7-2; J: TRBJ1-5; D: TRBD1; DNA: TGTGCCAGCAGCTTGACAGGGACTAGCAATCAGCCCCAGCATTTT; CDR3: CASSLTGTSNQPQHF
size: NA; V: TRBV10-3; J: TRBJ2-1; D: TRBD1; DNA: TGTGCCATCAGTTTTGAGGACAGGGGCTACAATGAGCAGTTCTTC; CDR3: CAISFEDRGYNEQFF
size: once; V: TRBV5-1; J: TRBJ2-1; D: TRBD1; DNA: TGCGCCAGCAGCCAAGGACAGGGCCCCTACAATGAGCAGTTCTTC; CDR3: CASSQGQGPYNEQFF
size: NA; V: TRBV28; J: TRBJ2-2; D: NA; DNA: TGTGCCAGCAGTTTATCGACGATGGGCCTACCGAACACCGGGGAGCTGTTTTTT; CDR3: CASSLSTMGLPNTGELFF
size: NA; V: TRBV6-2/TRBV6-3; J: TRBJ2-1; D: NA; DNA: TGTGCCAGCAGTTACAAAGGGCGGCATGAGCAGTTCTTC; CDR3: CASSYKGRHEQFF
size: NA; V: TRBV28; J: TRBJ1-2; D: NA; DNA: TGTGCCAGCAGGAAGAGTAAGGGCGGGAGTGGCTACACCTTC; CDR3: CASRKSKGGSGYTF
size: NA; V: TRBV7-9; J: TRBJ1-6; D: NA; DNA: TGTGCCAGCAGCTTAGGAGCTATGTTTAAATCACCCCTCCACTTT; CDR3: CASSLGAMFKSPLHF
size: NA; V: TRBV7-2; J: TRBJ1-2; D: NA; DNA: TGTGCCAGCAGCTTAGGGGTAGGGTTAAGAGGCTACACCTTC; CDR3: CASSLGVGLRGYTF
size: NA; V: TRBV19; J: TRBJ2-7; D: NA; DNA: TGTGCCAGTAGTATAGAAGGGGATTCCTCCTACGAGCAGTACTTC; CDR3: CASSIEGDSSYEQYF
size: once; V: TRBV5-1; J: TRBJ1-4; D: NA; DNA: TGCGCCAGCAGCTTACAGACGTTGGGAACTAATGAAAAACTGTTTTTT; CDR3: CASSLQTLGTNEKLFF
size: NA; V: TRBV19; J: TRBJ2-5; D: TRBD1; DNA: TGTGCCAGTAGTGTAACACGGGACAGGCAAGAGACCCAGTACTTC; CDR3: CASSVTRDRQETQYF
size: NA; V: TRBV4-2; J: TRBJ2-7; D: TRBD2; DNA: TGTGCCAGCAGCCAAGACACCGCTGGCCACCGCGGGACTAGCGGGGCGAGCTCCTACGAGCAGTACTTC; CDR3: CASSQDTAGHRGTSGASSYEQYF
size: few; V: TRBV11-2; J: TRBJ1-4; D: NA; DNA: TGTGCCAGCAGCTTGTCGGGGCTATATGAAAAACTGTTTTTT; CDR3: CASSLSGLYEKLFF
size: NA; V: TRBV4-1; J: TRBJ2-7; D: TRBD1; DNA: TGCGCCAGCAGCCAAAACCGGGACAGGGGCTACGAGCAGTACTTC; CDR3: CASSQNRDRGYEQYF